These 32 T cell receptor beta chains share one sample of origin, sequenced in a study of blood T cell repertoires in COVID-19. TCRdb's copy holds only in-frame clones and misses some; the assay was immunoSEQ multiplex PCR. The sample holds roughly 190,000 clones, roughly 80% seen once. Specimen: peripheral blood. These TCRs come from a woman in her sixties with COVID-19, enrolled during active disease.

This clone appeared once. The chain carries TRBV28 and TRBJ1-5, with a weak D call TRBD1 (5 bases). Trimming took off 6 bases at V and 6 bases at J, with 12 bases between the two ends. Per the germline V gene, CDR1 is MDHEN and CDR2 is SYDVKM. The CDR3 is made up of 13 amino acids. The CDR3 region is CASRPDRFQPQHF. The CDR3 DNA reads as TGTGCCAGCAGACCTGACAGATTTCAGCCCCAGCATTTT.

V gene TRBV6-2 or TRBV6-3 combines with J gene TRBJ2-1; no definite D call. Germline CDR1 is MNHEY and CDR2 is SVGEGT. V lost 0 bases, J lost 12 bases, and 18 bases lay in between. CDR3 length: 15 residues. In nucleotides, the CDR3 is TGTGCCAGCAGTTACTCCACAGCCCGCATAGAAGGGCAGTTCTTC. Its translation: CASSYSTARIEGQFF.

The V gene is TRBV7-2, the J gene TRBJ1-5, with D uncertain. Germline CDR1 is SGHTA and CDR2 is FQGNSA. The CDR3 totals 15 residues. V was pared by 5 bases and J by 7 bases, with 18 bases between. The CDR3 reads CASSRDGGGRQPQHF. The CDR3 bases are TGTGCCAGCAGCCGCGACGGAGGAGGGAGACAGCCCCAGCATTTT.

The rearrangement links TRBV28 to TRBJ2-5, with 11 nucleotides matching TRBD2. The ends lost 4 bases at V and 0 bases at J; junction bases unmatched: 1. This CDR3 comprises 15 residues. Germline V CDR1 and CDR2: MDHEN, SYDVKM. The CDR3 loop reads CASSWTSGYQETQYF. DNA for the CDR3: TGTGCCAGCAGTTGGACTAGCGGGTACCAAGAGACCCAGTACTTC.

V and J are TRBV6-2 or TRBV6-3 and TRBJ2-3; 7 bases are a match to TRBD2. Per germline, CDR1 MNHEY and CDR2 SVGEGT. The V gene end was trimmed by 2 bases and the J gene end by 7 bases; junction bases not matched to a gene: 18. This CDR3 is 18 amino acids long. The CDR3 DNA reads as TGTGCCAGCAGTTACCCCTACCGCCGCCGGGACTACTCATATACGCAGTATTTT. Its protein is CASSYPYRRRDYSYTQYF.

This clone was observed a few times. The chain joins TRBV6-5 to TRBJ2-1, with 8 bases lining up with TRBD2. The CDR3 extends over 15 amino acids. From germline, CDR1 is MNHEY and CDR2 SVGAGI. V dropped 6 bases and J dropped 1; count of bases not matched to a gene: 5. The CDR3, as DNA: TGTGCCAGCAGAAGTAGCGGGGAATCCTACAATGAGCAGTTCTTC. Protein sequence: CASRSSGESYNEQFF.

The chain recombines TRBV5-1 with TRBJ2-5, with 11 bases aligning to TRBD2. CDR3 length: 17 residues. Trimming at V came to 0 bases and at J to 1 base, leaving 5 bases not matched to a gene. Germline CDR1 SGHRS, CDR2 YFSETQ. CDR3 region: CASSLATSGGVQETQYF. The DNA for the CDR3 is TGCGCCAGCAGCTTGGCCACTAGCGGGGGAGTCCAAGAGACCCAGTACTTC.

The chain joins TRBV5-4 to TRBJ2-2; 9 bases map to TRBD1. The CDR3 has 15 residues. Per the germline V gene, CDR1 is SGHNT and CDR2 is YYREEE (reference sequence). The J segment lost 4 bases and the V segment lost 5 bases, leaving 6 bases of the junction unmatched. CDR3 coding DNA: TGTGCCAGCAGGGGGGGACAGGGAAGCACCGGGGAGCTGTTTTTT. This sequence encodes CASRGGQGSTGELFF.

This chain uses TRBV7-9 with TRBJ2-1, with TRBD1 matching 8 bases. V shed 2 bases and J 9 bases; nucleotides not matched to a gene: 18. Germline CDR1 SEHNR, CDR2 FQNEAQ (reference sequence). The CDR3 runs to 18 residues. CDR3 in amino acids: CASSLNRRHGTGEGEQFF. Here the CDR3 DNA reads TGTGCCAGCAGCTTAAATCGGAGACACGGGACAGGCGAGGGTGAGCAGTTCTTC.

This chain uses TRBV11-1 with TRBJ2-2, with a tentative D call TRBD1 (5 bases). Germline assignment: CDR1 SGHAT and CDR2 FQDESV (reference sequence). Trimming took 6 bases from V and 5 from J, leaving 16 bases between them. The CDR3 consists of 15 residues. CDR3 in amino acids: CASSSTVRTTGELFF. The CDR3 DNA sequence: TGTGCCAGCAGTTCCACCGTCAGGACAACCGGGGAGCTGTTTTTT.

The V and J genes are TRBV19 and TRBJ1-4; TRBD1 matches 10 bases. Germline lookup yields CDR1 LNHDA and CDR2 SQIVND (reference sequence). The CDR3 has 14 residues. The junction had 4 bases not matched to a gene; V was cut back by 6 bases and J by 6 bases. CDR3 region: CASRTGTGDEKLFF. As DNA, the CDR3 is TGTGCCAGTAGAACCGGGACAGGGGATGAAAAACTGTTTTTT.

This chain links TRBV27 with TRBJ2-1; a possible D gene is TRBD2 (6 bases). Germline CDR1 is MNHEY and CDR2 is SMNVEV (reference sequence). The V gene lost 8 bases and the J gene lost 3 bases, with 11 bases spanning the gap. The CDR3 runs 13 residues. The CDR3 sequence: CASREQIYNEQFF. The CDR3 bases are TGTGCCAGCCGGGAGCAGATCTACAATGAGCAGTTCTTC.

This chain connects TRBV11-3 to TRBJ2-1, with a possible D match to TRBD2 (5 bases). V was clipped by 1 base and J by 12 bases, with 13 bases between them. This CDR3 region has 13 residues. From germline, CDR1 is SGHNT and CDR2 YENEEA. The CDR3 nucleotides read TGTGCCAGCAGCTTAGGCTCGGGGTTGGCGCAGTTCTTC. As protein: CASSLGSGLAQFF.

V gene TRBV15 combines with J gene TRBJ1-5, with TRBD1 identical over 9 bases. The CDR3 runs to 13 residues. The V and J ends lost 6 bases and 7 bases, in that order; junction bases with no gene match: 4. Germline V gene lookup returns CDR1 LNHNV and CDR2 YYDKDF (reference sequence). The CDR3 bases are TGTGCCACCAGTGGGGACAGGGTGCAGCCCCAGCATTTT. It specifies CATSGDRVQPQHF.

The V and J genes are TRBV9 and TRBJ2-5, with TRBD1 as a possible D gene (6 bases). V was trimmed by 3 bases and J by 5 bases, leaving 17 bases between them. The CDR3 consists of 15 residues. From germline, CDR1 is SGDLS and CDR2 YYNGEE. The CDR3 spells CASSARTELGETQYF. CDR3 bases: TGTGCCAGCAGCGCCCGGACAGAACTTGGGGAGACCCAGTACTTC.

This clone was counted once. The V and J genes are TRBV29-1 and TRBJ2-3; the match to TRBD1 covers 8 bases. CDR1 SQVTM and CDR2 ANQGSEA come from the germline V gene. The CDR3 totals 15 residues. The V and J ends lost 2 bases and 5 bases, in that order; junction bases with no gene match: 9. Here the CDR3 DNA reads TGCAGCGTTGAAACATCCAGGGGGCTTGGAGATACGCAGTATTTT. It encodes CSVETSRGLGDTQYF.

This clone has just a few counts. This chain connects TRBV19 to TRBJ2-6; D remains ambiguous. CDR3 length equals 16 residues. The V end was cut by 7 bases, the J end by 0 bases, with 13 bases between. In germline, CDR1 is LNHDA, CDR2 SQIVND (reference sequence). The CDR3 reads CASKTSPYSGANVLTF. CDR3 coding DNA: TGTGCCAGTAAAACATCTCCGTACTCTGGGGCCAACGTCCTGACTTTC.

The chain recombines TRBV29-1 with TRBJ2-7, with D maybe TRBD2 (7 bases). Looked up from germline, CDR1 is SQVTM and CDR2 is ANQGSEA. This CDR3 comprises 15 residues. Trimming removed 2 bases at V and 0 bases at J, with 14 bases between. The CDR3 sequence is CSVERGGQSSYEQYF. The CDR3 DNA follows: TGCAGCGTTGAAAGGGGGGGGCAGAGCTCCTACGAGCAGTACTTC.

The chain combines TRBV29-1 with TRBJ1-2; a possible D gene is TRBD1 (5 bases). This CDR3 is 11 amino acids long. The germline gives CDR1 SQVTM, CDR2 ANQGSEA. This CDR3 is CSGGSDYGYTF. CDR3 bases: TGCAGTGGGGGGTCGGACTATGGCTACACCTTC.

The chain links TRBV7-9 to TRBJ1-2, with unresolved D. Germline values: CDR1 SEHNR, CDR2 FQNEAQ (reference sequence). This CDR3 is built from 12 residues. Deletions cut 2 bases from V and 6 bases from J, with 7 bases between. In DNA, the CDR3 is TGTGCCAGCAGCTTAAGTGAGAATGGCTACACCTTC. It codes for CASSLSENGYTF.

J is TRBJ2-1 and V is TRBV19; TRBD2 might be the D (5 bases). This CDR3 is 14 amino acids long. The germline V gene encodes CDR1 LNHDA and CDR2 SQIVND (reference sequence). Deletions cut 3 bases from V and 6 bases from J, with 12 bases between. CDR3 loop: CASSIERNSNEQFF. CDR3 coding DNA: TGTGCCAGTAGTATCGAGCGGAACTCCAATGAGCAGTTCTTC. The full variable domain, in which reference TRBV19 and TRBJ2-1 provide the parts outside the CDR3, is DGGITQSPKYLFRKEGQNVTLSCEQNLNHDAMYWYRQDPGQGLRLIYYSQIVNDFQKGDIAEGYSVSREKKESFPLTVTSAQKNPTAFYLCASSIERNSNEQFFGPGTRLTVL.

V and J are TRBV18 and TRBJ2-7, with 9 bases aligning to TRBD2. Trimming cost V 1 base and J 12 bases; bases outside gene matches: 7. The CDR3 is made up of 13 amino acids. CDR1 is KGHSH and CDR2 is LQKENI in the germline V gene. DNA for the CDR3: TGTGCCAGCTCACCACGAGGGCGGGAGGGAATGTACTTC. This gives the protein CASSPRGREGMYF.

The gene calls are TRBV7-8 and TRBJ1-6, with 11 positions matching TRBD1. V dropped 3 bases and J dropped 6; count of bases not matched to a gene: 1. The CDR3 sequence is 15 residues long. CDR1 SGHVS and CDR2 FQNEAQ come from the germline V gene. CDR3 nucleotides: TGTGCCAGCAGCTTGGGACAGGGGGGTAATTCACCCCTCCACTTT. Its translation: CASSLGQGGNSPLHF.

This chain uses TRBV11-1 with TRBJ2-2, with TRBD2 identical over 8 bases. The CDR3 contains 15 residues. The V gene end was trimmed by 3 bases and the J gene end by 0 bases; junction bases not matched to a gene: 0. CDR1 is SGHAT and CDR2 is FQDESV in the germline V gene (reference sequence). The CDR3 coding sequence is TGTGCCAGCAGCTTCGGGGGGGCGAACACCGGGGAGCTGTTTTTT. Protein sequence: CASSFGGANTGELFF.

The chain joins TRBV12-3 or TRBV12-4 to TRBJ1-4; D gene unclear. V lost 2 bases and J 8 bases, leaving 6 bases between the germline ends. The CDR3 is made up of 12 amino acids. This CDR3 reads CASSLQAEKLFF. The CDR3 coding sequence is TGTGCCAGCAGTTTACAGGCGGAAAAACTGTTTTTT.

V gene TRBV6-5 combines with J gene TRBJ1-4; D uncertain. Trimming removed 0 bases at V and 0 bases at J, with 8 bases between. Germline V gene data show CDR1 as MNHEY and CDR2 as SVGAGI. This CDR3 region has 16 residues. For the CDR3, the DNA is TGTGCCAGCAGTTACTCGTGGGCCCCAACTAATGAAAAACTGTTTTTT. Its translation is CASSYSWAPTNEKLFF.

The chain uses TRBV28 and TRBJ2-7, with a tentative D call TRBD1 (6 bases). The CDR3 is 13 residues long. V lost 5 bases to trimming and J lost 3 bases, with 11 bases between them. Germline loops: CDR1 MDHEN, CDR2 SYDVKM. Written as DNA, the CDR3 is TGTGCCAGCAGTCCAGGACAGAACTACGAGCAGTACTTC. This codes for CASSPGQNYEQYF.

The CDR3, as DNA: TGCAGCGTTGAAGAGGTTGGCAGGGGGCAGGGCATTCAGTACTTC. Protein: CSVEEVGRGQGIQYF. The chain links TRBV29-1 to TRBJ2-4; TRBD1 matches 8 bases. With 0 bases clipped from V and 9 bases from J, the junction kept 10 bases outside the gene matches. Germline V CDR1 and CDR2: SQVTM, ANQGSEA. There are 15 residues in the CDR3.

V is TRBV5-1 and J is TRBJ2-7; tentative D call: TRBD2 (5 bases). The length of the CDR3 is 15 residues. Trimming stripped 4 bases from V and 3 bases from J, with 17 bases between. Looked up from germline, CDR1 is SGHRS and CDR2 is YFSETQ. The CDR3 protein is CASSPGLIPGYEQYF. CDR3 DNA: TGCGCCAGCAGCCCTGGACTTATCCCGGGCTACGAGCAGTACTTC. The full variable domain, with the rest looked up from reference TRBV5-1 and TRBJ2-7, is KAGVTQTPRYLIKTRGQQVTLSCSPISGHRSVSWYQQTPGQGLQFLFEYFSETQRNKGNFPGRFSGRQFSNSRSEMNVSTLELGDSALYLCASSPGLIPGYEQYFGPGTRLTVT.

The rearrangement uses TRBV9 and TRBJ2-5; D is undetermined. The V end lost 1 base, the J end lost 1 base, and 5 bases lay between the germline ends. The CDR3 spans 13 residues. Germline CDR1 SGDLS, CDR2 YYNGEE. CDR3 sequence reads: CASSVHSQETQYF. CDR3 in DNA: TGTGCCAGCAGCGTACATAGCCAAGAGACCCAGTACTTC.

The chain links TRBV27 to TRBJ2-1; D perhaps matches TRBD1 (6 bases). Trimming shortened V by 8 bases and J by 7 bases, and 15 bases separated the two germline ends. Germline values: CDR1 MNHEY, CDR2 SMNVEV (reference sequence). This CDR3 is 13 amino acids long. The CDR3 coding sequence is TGTGCCAGCTCCAGGGGAAGAAGGAATGAGCAGTTCTTC. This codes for CASSRGRRNEQFF.

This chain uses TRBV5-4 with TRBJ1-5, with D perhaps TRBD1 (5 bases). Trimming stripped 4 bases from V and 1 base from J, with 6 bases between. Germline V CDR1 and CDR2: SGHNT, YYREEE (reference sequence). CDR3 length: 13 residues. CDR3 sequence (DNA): TGTGCCAGCAGCCCAGGGAGCAATCAGCCCCAGCATTTT. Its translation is CASSPGSNQPQHF.